One and the same sample provided the 21 T cell receptor beta chains below, sequenced in a study of blood T cell repertoires in COVID-19 (TCRdb year 2020). The library relied on the immunoSEQ multiplex PCR assay. TCRdb took over this immuneACCESS table, retaining in-frame rearrangements with V and J assigned. Such tables are incomplete; in checked studies, under half of the missing clones stem from an unresolved V gene, and the remainder is unexplained. For this sample there are more than 75,000 clones; around 88% appear just once. The ten largest clones represent 0.95% to 1.5% of the sample. The material sequenced was peripheral blood. These receptor sequences come from a man older than 75 with active or convalescent COVID-19.

This clone was recorded once. The CDR3 sequence is CASSQELTSGIVGEQFF. In DNA, the CDR3 is TGTGCCAGCAGCCAAGAGTTGACTAGCGGGATTGTGGGTGAGCAGTTCTTC. This chain links TRBV4-2 with TRBJ2-1; 11 bases fit TRBD2. This CDR3 contains 17 residues. Germline V CDR1 and CDR2: LGHNA, YNFKEQ. V dropped 0 bases and J dropped 9; count of bases not matched to a gene: 10.

The chain recombines TRBV2 with TRBJ1-2, with TRBD1 as a possible D gene (5 bases). Germline lookup yields CDR1 SNHLY and CDR2 FYNNEI. Deletions cut 2 bases from V and 0 bases from J, with 7 bases between. This CDR3 has 14 residues. The CDR3 loop is CASSEYRTNYGYTF. In nucleotides, the CDR3 is TGTGCCAGCAGTGAATACAGGACTAACTATGGCTACACCTTC. The whole variable domain, remainder taken from reference TRBV2 and TRBJ1-2, is EPEVTQTPSHQVTQMGQEVILRCVPISNHLYFYWYRQILGQKVEFLVSFYNNEISEKSEIFDDQFSVERPDGSNFTLKIRSTKLEDSAMYFCASSEYRTNYGYTFGSGTRLTVV.

The rearrangement links TRBV3-1 (or the pseudogene TRBV3-2) to TRBJ2-1, with D maybe TRBD1 (6 bases). Trimming took off 2 bases at V and 15 bases at J, with 23 bases between the two ends. This CDR3 region has 15 residues. CDR1 LGHDT and CDR2 YNNKEL come from the germline V gene (reference sequence). The DNA of the CDR3 is TGTGCCAGCAGCCAACGGGACACCCTATCTCCTTCGGTGTTCTTC. The encoded protein is CASSQRDTLSPSVFF.

Only one count was recorded for this clone. The chain has TRBV6-4 and TRBJ1-5; D remains ambiguous. The CDR3 is 14 residues long. Germline CDR1 reads MRHNA; CDR2 reads SNTAGT. Between the trimmed V and J ends, which lost 0 bases and 10 bases, there was a span of 13 bases. CDR3: CASSDSIGVGPQHF. The CDR3 coding sequence is TGTGCCAGCAGTGACTCGATCGGGGTCGGCCCCCAGCATTTT.

This chain links TRBV5-1 with TRBJ2-7; D possibly corresponds to TRBD1 (5 bases). V lost 1 base and J 5 bases, leaving 10 bases between the germline ends. The CDR3 loop spans 13 amino acids. In germline, CDR1 is SGHRS, CDR2 YFSETQ. CDR3 amino acids: CASSLTGKDEQYF. CDR3 sequence (DNA): TGCGCCAGCAGCTTGACAGGTAAAGACGAGCAGTACTTC.

The gene calls are TRBV7-9 and TRBJ2-7; 7 bases are shared with TRBD1. V was pared by 0 bases and J by 6 bases, with 8 bases of the junction left unmatched. The CDR3 contains 15 residues. Germline CDR1 reads SEHNR; CDR2 reads FQNEAQ (reference sequence). The CDR3 DNA sequence: TGTGCCAGCAGCTTAGCGGCAGGGGGTACCGTCGAGCAGTACTTC. It translates to CASSLAAGGTVEQYF.

The chain joins TRBV25-1 to TRBJ2-3, with 9 positions matching TRBD2. Germline V gene lookup returns CDR1 MGHDK and CDR2 SYGVNS. This CDR3 is 15 amino acids long. The junction had 4 bases not matched to a gene; V was cut back by 5 bases and J by 1 base. For the CDR3, the DNA is TGTGCCAGCAGTCCCGCGGGGGGGGGCACAGATACGCAGTATTTT. It specifies CASSPAGGGTDTQYF.

The chain recombines TRBV16 with TRBJ1-5; D unclear. The CDR3 is 14 amino acids. Germline CDR1 and CDR2: KGHSY and FQNENV. The V and J ends lost 4 bases and 0 bases respectively, with 7 bases between them. The CDR3 DNA follows: TGTGCCAGCAGCCCCACAAATAGCAATCAGCCCCAGCATTTT. Its protein is CASSPTNSNQPQHF.

This clone was observed once. J is TRBJ1-2 and V is TRBV4-1; 10 positions match TRBD1. The CDR3 consists of 17 residues. Germline values: CDR1 MGHRA, CDR2 YSYEKL. V gave up 3 bases and J gave up 2 bases; unmatched junction bases: 9. CDR3 sequence: CASSHGRDRGRNYGYTF. The CDR3 DNA reads as TGCGCCAGCAGCCACGGACGAGACAGGGGGCGCAACTATGGCTACACCTTC.

This clone was detected a few times. This CDR3 is also generated by other DNA sequences in the sample. The chain links TRBV18 to TRBJ1-1; D not resolved. The CDR3 loop spans 14 amino acids. CDR1 and CDR2 (germline): KGHSH, LQKENI. The germline V and J ends were trimmed by 1 base and 2 bases, with 8 bases remaining between them. The CDR3, as DNA: TGTGCCAGCTCACCACGCCGGGAAAACACTGAAGCTTTCTTT. Its protein is CASSPRRENTEAFF.

This chain uses TRBV5-7 with TRBJ2-7; D gene ambiguous. TRBV5-7 has ORF status, its function being uncertain. The length of the CDR3 is 15 residues. V was cut by 6 bases and J by 0 bases, with 16 bases left in between. The CDR3 is CASTPLHLSSYEQYF. CDR3 sequence (DNA): TGTGCCAGCACTCCCCTCCACTTAAGCTCCTACGAGCAGTACTTC.

The rearrangement joins TRBV18 to TRBJ2-1, with TRBD1 matching 7 bases. CDR1 and CDR2 (germline): KGHSH, LQKENI. The CDR3 contains 15 residues. With 4 bases clipped from V and 3 bases from J, the junction kept 6 bases outside the gene matches. The CDR3 is CASSQSGTDYNEQFF. In nucleotides, the CDR3 is TGTGCCAGCTCACAGTCCGGGACAGACTACAATGAGCAGTTCTTC.

The chain carries TRBV24-1 and TRBJ2-5, with 10 bases identical to TRBD2. V was clipped by 6 bases and J by 1 base; unmatched bases: 13. Germline V gene lookup returns CDR1 KGHDR and CDR2 SFDVKD. The CDR3 is 18 residues long. Here the CDR3 reads CATSNTPGAGGIQETQYF. The CDR3 region has the DNA TGTGCCACCAGTAACACCCCCGGAGCGGGAGGGATCCAAGAGACCCAGTACTTC.

The rearrangement uses TRBV19 and TRBJ2-1, with TRBD2 as a possible D gene (6 bases). V dropped 3 bases and J dropped 0 bases, with 12 bases sitting between them. Germline V CDR1 and CDR2: LNHDA, SQIVND (reference sequence). The CDR3 sequence is 16 residues long. This CDR3 is CASSIFFGSSYNEQFF. The CDR3 nucleotides are TGTGCCAGTAGTATCTTCTTCGGGAGCTCCTACAATGAGCAGTTCTTC.

The chain combines TRBV11-2 with TRBJ1-5; a weak D match, TRBD1 (6 bases). The V end was cut by 4 bases, the J end by 7 bases, with 17 bases between. The germline V gene has CDR1 SGHAT and CDR2 FQNNGV. The CDR3 consists of 15 residues. CDR3 residues: CASSSAGAQGQPQHF. In DNA form, the CDR3 reads TGTGCCAGCAGCTCCGCGGGGGCGCAGGGGCAGCCCCAGCATTTT. The full variable domain, rest sourced from reference TRBV11-2 and TRBJ1-5, is EAGVAQSPRYKIIEKRQSVAFWCNPISGHATLYWYQQILGQGPKLLIQFQNNGVVDDSQLPKDRFSAERLKGVDSTLKIQPAKLEDSAVYLCASSSAGAQGQPQHFGDGTRLSIL.

V is TRBV30 and J is TRBJ2-2, with 9 bases fitting TRBD1. V shed 4 bases, J shed 6 bases, and the junction held 3 bases outside the gene matches. The CDR3 spans 13 residues. Germline-derived CDR1 and CDR2 are GTSNPN and SVGIG (reference sequence). In DNA form, the CDR3 reads TGTGCCTGGAAGGGACAGGGCTCCGGGGAGCTGTTTTTT. It is translated as CAWKGQGSGELFF.

The J gene is TRBJ2-1, the V gene TRBV12-5; 9 positions agree with TRBD1. CDR3 length: 15 residues. V gave up 6 bases and J gave up 2 bases; unmatched junction bases: 5. CDR1 and CDR2 from the germline V gene are LGHNT and FRNRAP. The CDR3 DNA reads as TGTGCTAGTGGCCCCCGACAGGGGGCCTACAATGAGCAGTTCTTC. It yields the protein CASGPRQGAYNEQFF. Variable domain in full (rest from reference TRBV12-5 and TRBJ2-1): DARVTQTPRHKVTEMGQEVTMRCQPILGHNTVFWYRQTMMQGLELLAYFRNRAPLDDSGMPKDRFSAEMPDATLATLKIQPSEPRDSAVYFCASGPRQGAYNEQFFGPGTRLTVL.

V usage is TRBV6-5 and J usage is TRBJ1-1, with TRBD1 matching over 8 bases. CDR1 MNHEY and CDR2 SVGAGI come from the germline V gene. With V trimmed by 6 bases and J by 4 bases, 7 bases remained unmatched. CDR3 length: 14 residues. The CDR3 DNA sequence: TGTGCCAGCAGGCACAGGGGGGGCGGCACTGAAGCTTTCTTT. It is translated as CASRHRGGGTEAFF.

The chain uses TRBV5-4 and TRBJ1-1, with TRBD1 matching over 9 bases. Trimming cost V 4 bases and J 5 bases; bases outside gene matches: 9. This CDR3 is built from 15 residues. CDR1 is SGHNT, CDR2 YYREEE, per germline (reference sequence). In DNA form, the CDR3 reads TGTGCCAGCAGCGTACCTGAACAGGGGGCAACTGAAGCTTTCTTT. Encoded protein: CASSVPEQGATEAFF. The full variable domain, in which reference TRBV5-4 and TRBJ1-1 provide the parts outside the CDR3, is ETGVTQSPTHLIKTRGQQVTLRCSSQSGHNTVSWYQQALGQGPQFIFQYYREEENGRGNFPPRFSGLQFPNYSSELNVNALELDDSALYLCASSVPEQGATEAFFGQGTRLTVV.

The gene calls are TRBV9 and TRBJ2-3; tentatively, D is TRBD1 (6 bases). The CDR3 is 13 amino acids. The V end lost 4 bases, the J end lost 5 bases, and 11 bases lay between the germline ends. Germline CDR1 and CDR2: SGDLS and YYNGEE. The CDR3 bases are TGTGCCAGCAGCCCTTGGGGGCAAGATACGCAGTATTTT. Residues: CASSPWGQDTQYF.

This clone was counted between two and nine times. The chain carries TRBV18 and TRBJ1-2, with D possibly matching TRBD1 (6 bases). CDR3 length equals 14 residues. Germline lookup yields CDR1 KGHSH and CDR2 LQKENI. V was cut by 4 bases and J by 7 bases, with 16 bases left in between. The CDR3 here is CASSLERQAGGYTF. CDR3 bases: TGTGCCAGCTCACTGGAGCGACAGGCGGGTGGCTACACCTTC.